The 19 T cell receptor beta chains presented below share a single source sample, sequenced in a study of T cell responses to AZD1222 COVID-19 vaccine. Some clones are missing from TCRdb's copy, which holds only in-frame ones; the method was immunoSEQ multiplex PCR. The table shows 150,000 to 200,000 clones, with about nine tenths occurring only once. The sample was peripheral blood, taken on day 0 of AZD1222 vaccination. These receptors all come from an adult in good health.

DNA for the CDR3: TGTGCCAGCAGCTTATCCATCTCTGGAAACACCATATATTTT. Its protein is CASSLSISGNTIYF. The chain couples TRBV7-2 to TRBJ1-3; no definite D call. V lost 2 bases, J lost 0 bases, and 5 bases lay in between. The CDR3 length is 14 residues. The germline V gene has CDR1 SGHTA and CDR2 FQGNSA.

The CDR3 bases are TGTGCCAGCAGTGGGACCCGGGAGACCCAGTACTTC. This encodes CASSGTRETQYF. The rearrangement joins TRBV6-4 to TRBJ2-5; no clear D. Germline values: CDR1 MRHNA, CDR2 SNTAGT. There are 12 residues in the CDR3. Trimming took off 4 bases at V and 5 bases at J, with 8 bases between the two ends.

The chain couples TRBV19 to TRBJ1-2, with D maybe TRBD1 (5 bases). The germline V gene has CDR1 LNHDA and CDR2 SQIVND (reference sequence). The CDR3 is 15 residues long. Trimming pared 7 bases from V and 2 bases from J, leaving 17 bases between. The CDR3 region is CASTVQHQGNYGYTF. CDR3 coding DNA: TGTGCCAGTACTGTCCAACACCAGGGAAACTATGGCTACACCTTC.

The J gene is TRBJ1-1, the V gene TRBV7-9; D uncertain. Deletions cut 8 bases from V and 0 bases from J, with 13 bases between. CDR1 is SEHNR and CDR2 is FQNEAQ in the germline V gene (reference sequence). This CDR3 spans 14 amino acids. This CDR3 is CASGTGSLNTEAFF. CDR3 nucleotides: TGTGCCAGCGGAACCGGTTCTCTGAACACTGAAGCTTTCTTT.

The V and J genes are TRBV7-9 and TRBJ2-3; the D gene is possibly TRBD2 (5 bases). V was trimmed by 5 bases and J by 5 bases, leaving 17 bases between them. The length of the CDR3 is 15 residues. Germline V lookup: CDR1 SEHNR, CDR2 FQNEAQ (reference sequence). The CDR3 sequence: CASSPAGGEGDTQYF. The CDR3, as DNA: TGTGCCAGCAGCCCCGCAGGCGGCGAGGGAGATACGCAGTATTTT.

The CDR3 DNA sequence: TGCAGCGTTGGGGCAGGGGGTGAAAAACTGTTTTTT. Protein sequence: CSVGAGGEKLFF. The chain combines TRBV29-1 with TRBJ1-4, with TRBD1 identical over 7 bases. The germline gives CDR1 SQVTM, CDR2 ANQGSEA. The length of the CDR3 is 12 residues. The ends lost 4 bases at V and 7 bases at J; junction bases unmatched: 3.

This clone was counted a single time. The V gene is TRBV6-5, the J gene TRBJ2-5, with 9 bases that match TRBD2. This CDR3 has 14 residues. Germline loops: CDR1 MNHEY, CDR2 SVGAGI. Losses at the gene ends were 2 bases for V and 7 bases for J; bases not matched to a gene: 5. CDR3 protein: CASSYAVAGVTQYF. The CDR3 DNA sequence: TGTGCCAGCAGTTACGCGGTAGCGGGGGTGACCCAGTACTTC.

J is TRBJ2-5 and V is TRBV7-8, with 7 positions matching TRBD1. V gave up 2 bases and J gave up 5 bases; unmatched junction bases: 8. The CDR3 loop spans 15 amino acids. Germline CDR1 reads SGHVS; CDR2 reads FQNEAQ. The CDR3 reads CASSLRQGPSETQYF. CDR3 DNA sequence: TGTGCCAGCAGCTTACGACAGGGCCCTTCGGAGACCCAGTACTTC.

This chain joins TRBV24-1 and TRBJ2-1; 9 bases agree with TRBD1. The CDR3 sequence is 14 residues long. Germline CDR1 KGHDR, CDR2 SFDVKD. J gave up 5 bases and V 5 bases, and 3 bases lay outside the gene matches. The CDR3 loop is CATSVGQGNNEQFF. The CDR3 DNA reads as TGTGCCACCAGTGTGGGACAGGGCAACAATGAGCAGTTCTTC.

V and J are TRBV13 and TRBJ2-1; D gene ambiguous. CDR3 length: 14 amino acids. Trimming pared 5 bases from V and 8 bases from J, leaving 16 bases between. Germline CDR1 PRHDT, CDR2 FYEKMQ (reference sequence). CDR3 loop: CASSPPAHRDEQFF. The CDR3 region has the DNA TGTGCCAGCAGCCCACCCGCCCATCGTGATGAGCAGTTCTTC.

This chain links TRBV7-2 with TRBJ1-1; D is unclear. Looked up from germline, CDR1 is SGHTA and CDR2 is FQGNSA. The CDR3 length is 14 residues. Between the trimmed V and J ends, which lost 1 base and 6 bases, there was a span of 12 bases. CDR3 loop: CASSLVGGGPEAFF. For the CDR3, the DNA is TGTGCCAGCAGCTTAGTAGGTGGAGGACCTGAAGCTTTCTTT. Together with reference TRBV7-2 and TRBJ1-1, the CDR3 gives the full variable domain: GAGVSQSPSNKVTEKGKDVELRCDPISGHTALYWYRQSLGQGLEFLIYFQGNSAPDKSGLPSDRFSAERTGGSVSTLTIQRTQQEDSAVYLCASSLVGGGPEAFFGQGTRLTVV.

This clone appeared once. The chain recombines TRBV6-2 or TRBV6-3 with TRBJ2-7; tentative D call: TRBD2 (5 bases). V was trimmed by 6 bases and J by 0 bases, leaving 15 bases between them. The CDR3 sequence is 15 residues long. The V gene's germline CDR1 is MNHEY and CDR2 SVGEGT. CDR3: CASSRGYQSSYEQYF. CDR3 sequence (DNA): TGTGCCAGCAGCCGGGGTTACCAGAGCTCCTACGAGCAGTACTTC.

This clone came up once. V is TRBV19 and J is TRBJ1-4; tentative D call: TRBD1 (5 bases). CDR1 and CDR2 (germline): LNHDA, SQIVND (reference sequence). The V and J ends lost 6 bases and 5 bases respectively, with 10 bases between them. The CDR3 is 13 amino acids. In DNA form, the CDR3 reads TGTGCCAGTAGCAGGACACAAAATGAAAAACTGTTTTTT. Translating gives CASSRTQNEKLFF. The full variable domain, rest sourced from reference TRBV19 and TRBJ1-4, is DGGITQSPKYLFRKEGQNVTLSCEQNLNHDAMYWYRQDPGQGLRLIYYSQIVNDFQKGDIAEGYSVSREKKESFPLTVTSAQKNPTAFYLCASSRTQNEKLFFGSGTQLSVL.

The chain links TRBV9 to TRBJ1-2, with TRBD1 matching 12 bases. Unmatched junction bases numbered 8, after V lost 3 bases and J lost 2 bases. CDR3 length equals 17 residues. Germline CDR1 and CDR2: SGDLS and YYNGEE. The CDR3, as DNA: TGTGCCAGCAGCGATAGGGACAGGGGGCTTAGGAACTATGGCTACACCTTC. Protein sequence: CASSDRDRGLRNYGYTF.

CDR3: CASSFDNRGTEAFF. The DNA for the CDR3 is TGCGCCAGCAGCTTTGACAACAGGGGCACTGAAGCTTTCTTT. The V and J genes are TRBV5-1 and TRBJ1-1, with 7 bases aligning to TRBD1. Trimming took 2 bases from V and 4 from J; bases not matched to a gene: 5. The CDR3 is made up of 14 amino acids. Looked up from germline, CDR1 is SGHRS and CDR2 is YFSETQ.

This clone has only one observation. The rearrangement joins TRBV6-2 or TRBV6-3 to TRBJ1-1, with D hard to call. V was shortened by 5 bases and J by 9 bases, with 13 bases between the two germline ends. Germline-derived CDR1 and CDR2 are MNHEY and SVGEGT. This CDR3 has 12 residues. The CDR3 region has the DNA TGTGCCAGCAGTCTAGGAGCGATCCAAGCTTTCTTT. It translates to CASSLGAIQAFF.

V gene TRBV5-1 combines with J gene TRBJ2-3, with D hard to call. CDR3 length: 13 residues. Germline V lookup: CDR1 SGHRS, CDR2 YFSETQ. The V end lost 4 bases, the J end lost 1 base, and 7 bases lay between the germline ends. CDR3 nucleotides: TGCGCCAGCAGCGTCACACGCACAGATACGCAGTATTTT. Translated: CASSVTRTDTQYF.

The chain couples TRBV7-9 to TRBJ2-5; tentatively, D is TRBD1 or TRBD2 (5 bases each). Trimming stripped 4 bases from V and 5 bases from J, with 5 bases between. Germline CDR1 SEHNR, CDR2 FQNEAQ (reference sequence). The CDR3 consists of 11 residues. For the CDR3, the DNA is TGTGCCAGCAGCTGGGGGGAGACCCAGTACTTC. Protein product: CASSWGETQYF.

The DNA for the CDR3 is TGCAGCGTTTTCCGACAGGGTTGGGGGGAGCAGTACTTC. It translates to CSVFRQGWGEQYF. The chain joins TRBV29-1 to TRBJ2-7; 7 bases match TRBD1. CDR3 length equals 13 residues. The ends lost 5 bases at V and 7 bases at J; junction bases unmatched: 11. Germline values: CDR1 SQVTM, CDR2 ANQGSEA.